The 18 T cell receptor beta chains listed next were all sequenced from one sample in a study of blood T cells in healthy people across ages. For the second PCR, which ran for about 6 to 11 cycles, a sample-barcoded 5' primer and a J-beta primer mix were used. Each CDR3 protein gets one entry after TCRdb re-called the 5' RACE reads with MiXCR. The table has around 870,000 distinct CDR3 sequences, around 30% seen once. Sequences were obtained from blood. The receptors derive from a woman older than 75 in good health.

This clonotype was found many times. Here the CDR3 reads CASSLTRTSLTDTQYF. The CDR3 nucleotides read TGTGCCAGCAGCCTTACCCGGACTAGCCTCACAGATACGCAGTATTTT. V usage is TRBV12-3 or TRBV12-4 and J usage is TRBJ2-3; 8 bases line up with TRBD2. The CDR3 is made up of 16 amino acids. V trimming: 6 bases; J trimming: 2 bases; junction bases outside the gene matches: 10.

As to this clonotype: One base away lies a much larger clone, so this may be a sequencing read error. The CDR3 DNA follows: TGCAGCGTTGCCTGGCGGGGGGGTCCCAATGAGCAGTACTTC. The encoded protein is CSVAWRGGPNEQYF. V usage is TRBV29-1 and J usage is TRBJ2-1; 9 positions match TRBD2. The end of the DNA is better explained by TRBJ2-7, so the J call may be wrong. The CDR3 length is 14 residues. The germline V gene encodes CDR1 SQVTM and CDR2 ANQGSEA.

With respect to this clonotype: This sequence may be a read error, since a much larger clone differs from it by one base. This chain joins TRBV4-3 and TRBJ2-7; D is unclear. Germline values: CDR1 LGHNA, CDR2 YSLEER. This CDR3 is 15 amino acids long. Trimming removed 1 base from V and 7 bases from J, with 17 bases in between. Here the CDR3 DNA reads TGCGCCAGCAGCCAAGCTTGGGGATCCTACAATGAGCAGTACTTC. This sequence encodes CASSQAWGSYNEQYF.

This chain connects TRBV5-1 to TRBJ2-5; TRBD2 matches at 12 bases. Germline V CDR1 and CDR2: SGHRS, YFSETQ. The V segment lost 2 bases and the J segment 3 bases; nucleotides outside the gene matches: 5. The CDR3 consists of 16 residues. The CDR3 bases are TGCGCCAGCAGCTTTCGGAGACTAGCGGGGGAAGAGACCCAGTACTTC. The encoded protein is CASSFRRLAGEETQYF.

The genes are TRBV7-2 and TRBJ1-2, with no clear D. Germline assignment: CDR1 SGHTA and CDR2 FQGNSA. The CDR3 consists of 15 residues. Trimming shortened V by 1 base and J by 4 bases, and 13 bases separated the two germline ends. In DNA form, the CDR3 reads TGTGCCAGCAGCTTAGGACCCAGAGGCGGCTATGGCTACACCTTC. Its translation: CASSLGPRGGYGYTF.

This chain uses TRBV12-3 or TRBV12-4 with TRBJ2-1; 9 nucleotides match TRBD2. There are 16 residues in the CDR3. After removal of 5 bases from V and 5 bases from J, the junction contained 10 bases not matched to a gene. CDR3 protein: CASSPLGSGRNNEQFF. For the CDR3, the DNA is TGTGCCAGCAGTCCCCTGGGGAGCGGGAGGAACAATGAGCAGTTCTTC.

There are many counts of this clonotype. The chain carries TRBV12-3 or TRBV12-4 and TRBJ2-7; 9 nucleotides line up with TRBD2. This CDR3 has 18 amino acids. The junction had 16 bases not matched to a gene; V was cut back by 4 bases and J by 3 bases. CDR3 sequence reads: CASSSSGRGGAMGYEQYF. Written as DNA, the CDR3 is TGTGCCAGCAGTTCATCAGGCCGCGGGGGGGCGATGGGCTACGAGCAGTACTTC.

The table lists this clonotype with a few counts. CDR3 residues: CASSPKLTDTQYF. The CDR3 DNA is TGTGCCAGCTCACCAAAATTAACAGATACGCAGTATTTT. This chain links TRBV18 with TRBJ2-3; D is unresolved. Germline V gene lookup returns CDR1 KGHSH and CDR2 LQKENI. The CDR3 contains 13 residues. Between the trimmed V and J ends, which lost 2 bases and 3 bases, there was a span of 6 bases.

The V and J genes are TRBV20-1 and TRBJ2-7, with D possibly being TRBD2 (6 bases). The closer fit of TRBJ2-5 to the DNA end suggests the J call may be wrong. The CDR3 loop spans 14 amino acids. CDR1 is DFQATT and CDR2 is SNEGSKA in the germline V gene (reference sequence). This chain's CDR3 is CSAETSSSLETQYF. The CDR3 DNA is TGCAGTGCCGAGACTAGTTCAAGCCTAGAGACCCAGTACTTC.

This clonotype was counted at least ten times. In DNA form, the CDR3 reads TGTGCCAGCAGCTTAGCAGTGGGGGGCTCTTACGAGCAGTACTTC. Its protein product is CASSLAVGGSYEQYF. The rearrangement uses TRBV7-8 and TRBJ2-7; either TRBD1 or TRBD2 may supply D (6 bases each). This CDR3 spans 15 amino acids. V lost 0 bases and J lost 4, with 13 bases in between. The germline V gene encodes CDR1 SGHVS and CDR2 FQNEAQ.

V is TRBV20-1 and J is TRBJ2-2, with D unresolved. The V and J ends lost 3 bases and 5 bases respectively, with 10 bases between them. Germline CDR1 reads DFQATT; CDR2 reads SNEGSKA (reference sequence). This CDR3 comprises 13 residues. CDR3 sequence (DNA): TGCAGTGCTAGGAGATGGGGAACCGGGGAGCTGTTTTTT. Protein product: CSARRWGTGELFF.

CDR3 in amino acids: CSAEPPDRGQGYGYTF. CDR3 nucleotides: TGCAGTGCTGAACCACCTGACAGGGGGCAGGGCTATGGCTACACCTTC. This rearrangement joins TRBV20-1 to TRBJ1-2; TRBD1 agrees at 10 bases. This CDR3 contains 16 residues. Looked up from germline, CDR1 is DFQATT and CDR2 is SNEGSKA (reference sequence). V was clipped by 5 bases and J by 4 bases; unmatched bases: 13.

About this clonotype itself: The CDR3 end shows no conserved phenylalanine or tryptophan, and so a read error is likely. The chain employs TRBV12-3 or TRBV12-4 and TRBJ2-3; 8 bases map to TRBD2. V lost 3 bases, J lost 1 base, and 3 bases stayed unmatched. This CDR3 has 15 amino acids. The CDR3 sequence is CASSFRRGGTDTQYS. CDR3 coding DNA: TGTGCCAGCAGTTTTAGGCGGGGGGGCACAGATACGCAGTATTCT.

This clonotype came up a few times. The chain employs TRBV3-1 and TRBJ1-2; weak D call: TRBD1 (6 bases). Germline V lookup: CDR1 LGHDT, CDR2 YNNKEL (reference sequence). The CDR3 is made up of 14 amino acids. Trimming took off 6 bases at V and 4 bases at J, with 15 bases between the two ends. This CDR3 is CASRDTGASYGYTF. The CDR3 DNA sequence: TGTGCCAGCAGGGATACGGGGGCTAGCTATGGCTACACCTTC.

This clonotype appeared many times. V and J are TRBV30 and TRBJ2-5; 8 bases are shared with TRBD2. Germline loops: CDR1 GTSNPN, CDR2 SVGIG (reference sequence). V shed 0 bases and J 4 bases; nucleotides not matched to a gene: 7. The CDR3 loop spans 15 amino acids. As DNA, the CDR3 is TGTGCCTGGAGTGTAGCCAGCGGGGGACGAGAGACCCAGTACTTC. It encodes CAWSVASGGRETQYF.

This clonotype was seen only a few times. This chain's CDR3 is CASSRRRGNSPLHF. In DNA form, the CDR3 reads TGTGCCAGCAGCCGGAGAAGAGGAAATTCACCCCTCCACTTT. The chain uses TRBV7-9 and TRBJ1-6; no firm D call. The CDR3 loop spans 14 amino acids. V shed 5 bases and J shed 7 bases, with 12 bases lying between them. CDR1 and CDR2 (germline): SEHNR, FQNEAQ (reference sequence).

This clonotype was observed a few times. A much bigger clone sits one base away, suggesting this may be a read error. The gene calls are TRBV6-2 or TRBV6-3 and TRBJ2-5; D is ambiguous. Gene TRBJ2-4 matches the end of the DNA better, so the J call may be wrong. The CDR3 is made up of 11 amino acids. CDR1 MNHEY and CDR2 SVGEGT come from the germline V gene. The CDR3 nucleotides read TGTGCCAGCAGTTACTCGAGCATTCAGTACTTC. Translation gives CASSYSSIQYF.

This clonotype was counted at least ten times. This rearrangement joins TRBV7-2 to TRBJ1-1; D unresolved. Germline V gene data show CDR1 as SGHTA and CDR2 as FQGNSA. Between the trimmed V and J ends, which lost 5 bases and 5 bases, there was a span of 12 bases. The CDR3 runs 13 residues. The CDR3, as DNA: TGTGCCAGCAGCGCGTCCGGCGGGACTGAAGCTTTCTTT. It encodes CASSASGGTEAFF.